The rows below give T cell receptor beta chains drawn from one sample of a study of OX40 agonist ivuxolimab in advanced cancers. TCRdb's copy holds only in-frame clones and misses some; the assay was immunoSEQ multiplex PCR. Of about 64,000 clones in the sample, around 90% are singletons; the top ten hold 0.7% to 0.9%. Sample: CD4+ or CD8+ T cells sorted from blood, taken in a trial of the OX40 agonist ivuxolimab. The receptor set was obtained from an adult with an advanced solid tumor such as melanoma, head and neck, liver or kidney cancer. Each CDR3 is given without its conserved first and last residue. The order of the fields is V gene, clone size, CDR3 protein. Rows give clone size only sometimes, using once, few, many, or a class for an expanded clone.

V: TRBV14
size: NA
CDR3: ASSQGGVGYGYT

V: TRBV7-9
size: NA
CDR3: ASSLGRGRDEKLF

V: TRBV5-1
size: NA
CDR3: ASCAGENYEQY

V: TRBV10-3
size: NA
CDR3: ATVDSTRLSYNEQF

V: TRBV5-4
size: NA
CDR3: ASSLGAGNTEAF

V: TRBV5-1
size: NA
CDR3: ASSWGAGRTYEQY

V: TRBV28
size: NA
CDR3: ASSLVQGASNQPQH

V: TRBV5-5
size: NA
CDR3: ASRRDGGNEKLF

V: TRBV19
size: NA
CDR3: ASTSGGYTDTQY

V: TRBV7-9
size: NA
CDR3: ASSLLSGDAF

V: TRBV2
size: NA
CDR3: ASSVAYEQY

V: TRBV18
size: NA
CDR3: ASSPGQDGTSGRFQF

V: TRBV18
size: NA
CDR3: ASSPGGGAYEQY

V: TRBV30
size: NA
CDR3: AWSHTEAF

V: TRBV10-3
size: NA
CDR3: ASNVEPVQPQH

V: TRBV19
size: NA
CDR3: ASSGTGGNQPQH

V: TRBV2
size: NA
CDR3: ASREREGYQETQY

V: TRBV19
size: medium-sized
CDR3: ASSTARAGQPQH

V: TRBV11-3
size: NA
CDR3: ASGFGGVGDTQY

V: TRBV27
size: NA
CDR3: ASRKRGQGTYEQY

V: TRBV10-3
size: NA
CDR3: AISEERASGSTDTQY

V: TRBV9
size: NA
CDR3: ASSLRISGANVLT

V: TRBV4-1
size: NA
CDR3: ASSQEVGVAYEQY

V: TRBV9
size: NA
CDR3: ASSVAATSNEQY

V: TRBV18
size: NA
CDR3: ASSPGLGQPQH

V: TRBV20-1
size: NA
CDR3: SSENTQY

V: TRBV30
size: NA
CDR3: AQESGNYEQY

V: TRBV27
size: NA
CDR3: ASSLGLSSGANVLT